This T cell receptor beta chain was sequenced for a study of blood T cell repertoires in COVID-19. The wider study: COVID-19 samples from acute and convalescent phases originated in the United States, Italy and Spain. PBMCs, B-cell-depleted T cells, or T cells were the source of the cDNA or gDNA that made up the material.

The CDR3 length is 12 residues. Trimming shortened V by 4 bases and J by 6 bases, and 9 bases separated the two germline ends. CDR1 and CDR2 (germline): MDHEN, SYDVKM. In the original analysis: Amplification from reference gene primers served as the basis for estimated nucleated cell counts. The method was immunoSEQ multiplex PCR; TCRdb's version includes in-frame clones alone and lacks a portion of them. From that table come the V and J calls and clone size; the DNA was used to work out D and trimming. Of more than 250,000 clones in the sample, approximately 86% were seen once. Sequences were obtained from peripheral blood. This receptor was taken from a man between 18 and 35 years old with active or convalescent COVID-19. The chain recombines TRBV28 with TRBJ1-1, with D uncertain. The CDR3: CASSWRKAEAFF. The CDR3 DNA follows: TGTGCCAGCAGTTGGCGGAAAGCTGAAGCTTTCTTT.